A selection of T cell receptor beta chains follows, all from one sample in a study of metastatic and nonmetastatic thyroid tumors. TCRdb reprocessed the PCR reads using MiXCR. The table shows some 15,000 clones, with 20% to 30% occurring only once. The material sequenced was adjacent normal tissue. All receptors derive from a female donor with papillary thyroid cancer or a benign thyroid nodule (not recorded which). Some clones in this sample may be carry-over from other donors' samples. Each CDR3 is given without its conserved first and last residue. For some rows the clone size is stated as once, few or many, or as a class when expanded; others skip it.

TRBJ2-2,TRBV24-1,.,ATSDLHGVGAGELF
TRBJ2-7,TRBV28,few,ASSLEGFSYEQY
TRBJ1-1,TRBV20-1,once,SSQGTALSMNTEAF
TRBJ2-3,TRBV10-1,many,ASSEASGAFDTQY
TRBJ1-2,TRBV2,.,ASSDDRGKGLNYGYT
TRBJ2-1,TRBV20-1,.,SAMGVAGPTYNEQF
TRBJ1-5,TRBV6-2/TRBV6-3,.,ASRAGQRPSNQPQH
TRBJ2-6,TRBV6-1,.,ASSETFSGANVLT
TRBJ2-1,TRBV7-9,.,ASSSNNEQF
TRBJ2-1,TRBV27,large,ASSLSASGSYNEQF
TRBJ1-2,TRBV6-1,many,ASRDHGQRGYGYT
TRBJ2-7,TRBV7-8,.,ASSDPPGQGYEQY
TRBJ2-3,TRBV7-2,medium-sized,ASSRQLGDTQY
TRBJ2-1,TRBV19,many,ASSIITGDNEQF
TRBJ1-2,TRBV11-1,few,ASSFGTGGAANYGYT
TRBJ1-2,TRBV6-2/TRBV6-3,.,ATRTGSHGYT